Listed below are T cell receptor beta chains from one sample, sequenced in a study of T cells after posttransplantation cyclophosphamide. Sequencing was performed with immunoSEQ multiplex PCR; in TCRdb, only in-frame clones are kept and a portion is missing. Of more than 3,000 clones listed, 85% to 95% are singletons. The sequenced material came from naive CD4+ T cells sorted from PBMCs. Every receptor here comes from a man between 50 and 59 years old. CDR3s include the opening cysteine and the closing phenylalanine or tryptophan. The D gene is left open where the match is weak. Size is omitted from some rows. Given values are once, few, many or a class for expanded clones.

size,D,V,J,CDR3,DNA
.,.,TRBV5-8,TRBJ1-1,CASSLGFGRVTEAFF,TGTGCCAGCAGCTTGGGCTTCGGCAGGGTAACTGAAGCTTTCTTT
.,TRBD1,TRBV5-1,TRBJ1-1,CASSSGTGWGTEAFF,TGCGCCAGCAGCTCCGGGACAGGATGGGGCACTGAAGCTTTCTTT
.,.,TRBV28,TRBJ1-2,CASSPLGGYGYTF,TGTGCCAGCAGCCCACTGGGGGGGTATGGCTACACCTTC
.,TRBD1,TRBV10-3,TRBJ1-2,CASTPGQGEIYGYTF,TGTGCCTCAACCCCTGGACAGGGGGAAATCTATGGCTACACCTTC
.,.,TRBV9,TRBJ1-1,CASSGGPGQSTEAFF,TGTGCCAGCAGCGGGGGACCGGGACAAAGTACTGAAGCTTTCTTT
.,.,TRBV5-1,TRBJ1-2,CASSSETRTTTYRGYTF,TGCGCCAGCAGCTCGGAGACCCGCACTACGACCTACCGGGGCTACACCTTC
.,.,TRBV19,TRBJ1-1,CASTEDTEAFF,TGTGCCAGTACGGAGGACACTGAAGCTTTCTTT
.,.,TRBV9,TRBJ1-1,CASSRGQPNTEAFF,TGTGCCAGCAGCCGGGGACAACCGAACACTGAAGCTTTCTTT
.,.,TRBV28,TRBJ1-1,CASSLWQDNTEAFF,TGTGCCAGCAGTTTATGGCAGGATAACACTGAAGCTTTCTTT
.,.,TRBV11-2,TRBJ2-3,CASSRSLTDTDTQYF,TGTGCCAGCAGTCGTTCCCTGACAGACACAGATACGCAGTATTTT
.,.,TRBV4-1,TRBJ2-1,CASSQDPFRGGKSSYNEQFF,TGCGCCAGCAGCCAAGATCCCTTCCGGGGTGGGAAAAGCTCCTACAATGAGCAGTTCTTC
.,TRBD1,TRBV7-2,TRBJ1-2,CASSSQGALGYTF,TGTGCCAGCAGCTCCCAGGGGGCGCTTGGCTACACCTTC
.,TRBD2,TRBV7-3,TRBJ2-1,CASSLYPGTTYNEQFF,TGTGCCAGCAGCTTATACCCCGGGACTACCTACAATGAGCAGTTCTTC
once,.,TRBV15,TRBJ1-3,CATSRGGGGGNTIYF,TGTGCCACCAGCAGAGGAGGGGGTGGTGGAAACACCATATATTTT
.,.,TRBV28,TRBJ2-2,CASSPPLGTGELFF,TGTGCCAGCAGTCCCCCACTAGGGACCGGGGAGCTGTTTTTT
.,TRBD2,TRBV29-1,TRBJ2-1,CSVGERTSPLF,TGCAGCGTGGGCGAAAGGACTAGTCCGCTCTTC
.,TRBD1,TRBV28,TRBJ1-3,CASVQGATGNTIYF,TGTGCCAGCGTACAGGGGGCTACCGGAAACACCATATATTTT
.,TRBD2,TRBV7-8,TRBJ2-7,CASSFQTSGVSYEQYF,TGTGCCAGCAGCTTCCAAACTAGCGGGGTTTCCTACGAGCAGTACTTC
once,.,TRBV7-5,TRBJ2-2,CARSLSGTGATGELFF,TGTGCCAGAAGCTTATCCGGGACAGGGGCCACCGGGGAGCTGTTTTTT
.,.,TRBV6-1,TRBJ2-7,CASSESQGSEQYF,TGTGCCAGCAGCGAGTCCCAGGGGTCCGAGCAGTACTTC
.,.,TRBV28,TRBJ2-7,CASGWGPYEQYF,TGTGCCAGCGGGTGGGGGCCCTACGAGCAGTACTTC
.,.,TRBV19,TRBJ1-1,CASSAGGRTGGTEAFF,TGTGCCAGTAGTGCCGGGGGGAGGACGGGCGGGACTGAAGCTTTCTTT
.,TRBD1,TRBV19,TRBJ2-7,CASGGTGVRTQYF,TGTGCCAGTGGCGGGACAGGGGTCAGGACGCAGTACTTC
.,TRBD1,TRBV27,TRBJ2-5,CASRTTGGSRETQYF,TGTGCCAGCAGAACGACAGGGGGGAGTAGGGAGACCCAGTACTTC
.,.,TRBV15,TRBJ1-1,CATSVERQTEAFF,TGTGCCACCAGCGTAGAGAGACAGACTGAAGCTTTCTTT
once,TRBD2,TRBV7-2,TRBJ2-2,CASSLYSGGAKGELFF,TGTGCCAGCAGCTTATATAGCGGGGGGGCTAAAGGGGAGCTGTTTTTT
.,TRBD1,TRBV19,TRBJ2-5,CASSAAGGLETQYF,TGTGCCAGTAGTGCGGCAGGGGGCCTGGAGACCCAGTACTTC
.,.,TRBV10-3,TRBJ1-1,CAIIERGGTEAFF,TGTGCCATCATCGAAAGGGGAGGCACTGAAGCTTTCTTT
.,.,TRBV12-5,TRBJ1-1,CASVGGRFNTEAFF,TGTGCTAGTGTCGGGGGTAGGTTCAACACTGAAGCTTTCTTT
.,.,TRBV7-3,TRBJ2-1,CASSQGQGDEQFF,TGTGCCAGCAGCCAGGGGCAGGGCGATGAGCAGTTCTTC
.,.,TRBV7-2,TRBJ1-2,CASSLGGGNYGYTF,TGTGCCAGCAGCTTAGGCGGGGGTAACTATGGCTATACCTTC
.,.,TRBV4-3,TRBJ1-1,CASSQDLSRNTEAFF,TGCGCCAGCAGCCAAGATCTGAGTCGTAACACTGAAGCTTTCTTT
.,TRBD2,TRBV4-1,TRBJ2-1,CASSPTSGRIGYEQFF,TGCGCCAGCAGCCCGACTAGCGGGAGGATAGGATATGAGCAGTTCTTC
.,TRBD1,TRBV7-8,TRBJ1-3,CASSVRDRPSGNTIYF,TGTGCCAGCAGCGTCCGGGACAGGCCTTCTGGAAACACCATATATTTT
.,.,TRBV9,TRBJ2-1,CASSLTHSSYNEQFF,TGTGCCAGCAGCTTGACGCACAGCTCCTACAATGAGCAGTTCTTC
.,TRBD1,TRBV30,TRBJ2-7,CAWRPGGVYEQYF,TGTGCCTGGAGACCAGGGGGAGTCTACGAGCAGTACTTC